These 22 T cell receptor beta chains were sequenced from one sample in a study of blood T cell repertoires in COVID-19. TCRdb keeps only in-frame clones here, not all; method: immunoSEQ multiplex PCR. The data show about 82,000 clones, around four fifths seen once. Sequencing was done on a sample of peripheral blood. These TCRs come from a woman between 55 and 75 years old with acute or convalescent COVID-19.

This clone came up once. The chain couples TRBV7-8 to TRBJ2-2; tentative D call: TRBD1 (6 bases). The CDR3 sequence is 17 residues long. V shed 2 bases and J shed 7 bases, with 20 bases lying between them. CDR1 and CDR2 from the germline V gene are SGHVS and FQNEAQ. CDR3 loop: CASSLSPTGIIGGELFF. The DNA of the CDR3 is TGTGCCAGCAGCTTAAGCCCCACAGGGATAATTGGCGGGGAGCTGTTTTTT.

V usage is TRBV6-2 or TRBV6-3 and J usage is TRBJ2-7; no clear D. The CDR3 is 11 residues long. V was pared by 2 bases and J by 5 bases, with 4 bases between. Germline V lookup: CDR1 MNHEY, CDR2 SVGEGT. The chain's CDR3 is CASSYHHEQYF. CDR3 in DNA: TGTGCCAGCAGTTACCATCACGAGCAGTACTTC.

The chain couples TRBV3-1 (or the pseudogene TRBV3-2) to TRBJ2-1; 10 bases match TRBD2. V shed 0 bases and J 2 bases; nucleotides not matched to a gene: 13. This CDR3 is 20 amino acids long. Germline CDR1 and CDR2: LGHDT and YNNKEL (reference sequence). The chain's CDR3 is CASSQDHLASGRLTYNEQFF. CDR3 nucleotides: TGTGCCAGCAGCCAAGATCACTTAGCTAGCGGGAGACTTACCTACAATGAGCAGTTCTTC.

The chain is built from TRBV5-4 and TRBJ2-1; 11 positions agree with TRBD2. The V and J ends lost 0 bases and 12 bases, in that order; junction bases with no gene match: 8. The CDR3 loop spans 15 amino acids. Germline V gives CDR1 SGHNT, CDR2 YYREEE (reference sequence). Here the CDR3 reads CASSLVLAGGTVQFF. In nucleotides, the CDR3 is TGTGCCAGCAGCTTGGTTCTAGCGGGAGGAACGGTGCAGTTCTTC.

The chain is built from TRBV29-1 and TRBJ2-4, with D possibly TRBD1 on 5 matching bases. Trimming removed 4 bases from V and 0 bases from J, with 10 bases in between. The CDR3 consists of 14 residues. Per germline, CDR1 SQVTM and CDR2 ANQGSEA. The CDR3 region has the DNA TGCAGCGTTGTAGGGGCCCTAGCCAAAAACATTCAGTACTTC. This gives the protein CSVVGALAKNIQYF.

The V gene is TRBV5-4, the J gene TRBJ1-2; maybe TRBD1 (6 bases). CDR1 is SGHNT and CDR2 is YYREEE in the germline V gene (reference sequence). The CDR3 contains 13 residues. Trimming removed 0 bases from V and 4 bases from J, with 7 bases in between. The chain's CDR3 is CASSLEGGYGYTF. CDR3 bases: TGTGCCAGCAGCTTGGAAGGGGGCTATGGCTACACCTTC.

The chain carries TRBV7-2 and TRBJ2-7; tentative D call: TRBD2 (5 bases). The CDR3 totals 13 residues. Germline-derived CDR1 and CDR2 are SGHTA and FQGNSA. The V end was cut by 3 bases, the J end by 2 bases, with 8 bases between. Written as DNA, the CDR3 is TGTGCCAGCAGCTTCTCCGGGGCCTACGAGCAGTACTTC. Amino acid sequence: CASSFSGAYEQYF.

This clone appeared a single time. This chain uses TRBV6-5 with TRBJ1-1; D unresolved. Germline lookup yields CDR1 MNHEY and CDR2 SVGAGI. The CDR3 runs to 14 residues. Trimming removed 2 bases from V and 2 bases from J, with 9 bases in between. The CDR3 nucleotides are TGTGCCAGCAGTTACCTGGGCCCCAACACTGAAGCTTTCTTT. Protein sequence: CASSYLGPNTEAFF.

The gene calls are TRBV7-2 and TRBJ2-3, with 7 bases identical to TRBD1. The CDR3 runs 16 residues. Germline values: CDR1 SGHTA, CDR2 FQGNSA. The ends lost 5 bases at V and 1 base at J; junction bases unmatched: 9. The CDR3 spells CASSLRQGSGTDTQYF. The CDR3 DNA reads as TGTGCCAGCAGCCTCCGACAGGGATCGGGCACAGATACGCAGTATTTT.

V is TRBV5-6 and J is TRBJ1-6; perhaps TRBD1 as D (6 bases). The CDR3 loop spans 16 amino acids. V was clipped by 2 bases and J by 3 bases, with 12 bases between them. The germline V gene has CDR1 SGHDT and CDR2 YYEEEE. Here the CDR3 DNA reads TGTGCCAGCAGCTTCTTACAGGGAAACTATAATTCACCCCTCCACTTT. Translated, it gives CASSFLQGNYNSPLHF.

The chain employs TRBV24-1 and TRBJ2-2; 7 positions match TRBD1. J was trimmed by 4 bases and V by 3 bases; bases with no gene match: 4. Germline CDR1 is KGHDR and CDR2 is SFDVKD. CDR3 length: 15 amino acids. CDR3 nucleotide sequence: TGTGCCACCAGTGATCCTAGGGACAGCACCGGGGAGCTGTTTTTT. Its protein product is CATSDPRDSTGELFF.

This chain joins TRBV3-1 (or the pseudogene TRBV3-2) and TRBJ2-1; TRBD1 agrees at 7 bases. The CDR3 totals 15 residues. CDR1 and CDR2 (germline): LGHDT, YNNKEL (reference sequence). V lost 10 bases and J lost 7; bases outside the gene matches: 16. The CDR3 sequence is CATSLDRVSLNEQFF. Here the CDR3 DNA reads TGTGCCACCTCACTAGACAGGGTATCTTTGAATGAGCAGTTCTTC.

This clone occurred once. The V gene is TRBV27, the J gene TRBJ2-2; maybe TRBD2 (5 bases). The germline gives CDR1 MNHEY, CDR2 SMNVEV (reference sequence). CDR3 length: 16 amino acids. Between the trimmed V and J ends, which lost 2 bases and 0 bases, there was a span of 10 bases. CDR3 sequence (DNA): TGTGCCAGCAGTTTAATGGCTAGCTCGAACACCGGGGAGCTGTTTTTT. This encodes CASSLMASSNTGELFF.

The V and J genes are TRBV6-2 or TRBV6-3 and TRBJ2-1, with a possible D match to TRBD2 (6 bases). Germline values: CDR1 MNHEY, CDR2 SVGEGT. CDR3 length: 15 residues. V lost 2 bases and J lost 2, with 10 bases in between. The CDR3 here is CASSYLATAYNEQFF. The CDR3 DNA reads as TGTGCCAGCAGTTACCTAGCGACGGCCTACAATGAGCAGTTCTTC.

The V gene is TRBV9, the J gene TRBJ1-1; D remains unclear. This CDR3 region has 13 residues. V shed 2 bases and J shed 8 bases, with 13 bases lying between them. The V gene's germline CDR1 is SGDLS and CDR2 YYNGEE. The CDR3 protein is CASSVTPDSEAFF. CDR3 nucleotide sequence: TGTGCCAGCAGCGTGACCCCGGACTCAGAAGCTTTCTTT.

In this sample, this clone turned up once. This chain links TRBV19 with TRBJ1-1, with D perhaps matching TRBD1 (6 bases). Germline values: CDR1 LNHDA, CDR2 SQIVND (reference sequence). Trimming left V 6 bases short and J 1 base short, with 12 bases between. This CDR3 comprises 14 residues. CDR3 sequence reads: CASRGTGRNTEAFF. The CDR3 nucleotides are TGTGCCAGTAGAGGTACAGGGCGGAACACTGAAGCTTTCTTT.

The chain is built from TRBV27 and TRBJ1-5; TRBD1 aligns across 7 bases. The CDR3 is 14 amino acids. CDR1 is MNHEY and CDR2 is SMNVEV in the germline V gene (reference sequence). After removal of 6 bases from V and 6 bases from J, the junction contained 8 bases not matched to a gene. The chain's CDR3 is CASRRADRRQPQHF. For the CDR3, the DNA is TGTGCCAGCAGGAGAGCGGACAGGCGTCAGCCCCAGCATTTT.

This CDR3 reads CGSTSLLTEAFF. The CDR3 coding sequence is TGTGGGTCCACCAGTCTCCTCACTGAAGCTTTCTTT. J is TRBJ1-1 and V is TRBV25-1; no clear D gene. The CDR3 is 12 residues long. CDR1 MGHDK and CDR2 SYGVNS come from the germline V gene.

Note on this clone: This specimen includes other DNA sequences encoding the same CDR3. CDR3 nucleotides: TGTGCCAGTAGTCTCGGGACAGGGAACACTGAAGCTTTCTTT. It codes for CASSLGTGNTEAFF. The V gene is TRBV19, the J gene TRBJ1-1; 8 bases align to TRBD1. In germline, CDR1 is LNHDA, CDR2 SQIVND (reference sequence). V gave up 5 bases and J gave up 1 base; unmatched junction bases: 3. The CDR3 is 14 residues long. The whole variable domain, filled in from reference TRBV19 and TRBJ1-1, reads DGGITQSPKYLFRKEGQNVTLSCEQNLNHDAMYWYRQDPGQGLRLIYYSQIVNDFQKGDIAEGYSVSREKKESFPLTVTSAQKNPTAFYLCASSLGTGNTEAFFGQGTRLTVV.

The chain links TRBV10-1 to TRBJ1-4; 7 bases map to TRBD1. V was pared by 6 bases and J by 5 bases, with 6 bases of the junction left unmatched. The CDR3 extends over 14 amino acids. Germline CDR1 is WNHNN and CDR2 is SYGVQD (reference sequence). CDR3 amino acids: CASSQTGPNEKLFF. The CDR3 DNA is TGCGCCAGCAGCCAGACAGGGCCGAATGAAAAACTGTTTTTT.

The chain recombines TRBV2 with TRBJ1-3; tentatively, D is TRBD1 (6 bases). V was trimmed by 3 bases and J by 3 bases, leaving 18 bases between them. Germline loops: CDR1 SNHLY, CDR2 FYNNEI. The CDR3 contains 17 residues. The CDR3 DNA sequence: TGTGCCAGCAGTGATGATCAGGGGATTGGCTTTGGAAACACCATATATTTT. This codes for CASSDDQGIGFGNTIYF.

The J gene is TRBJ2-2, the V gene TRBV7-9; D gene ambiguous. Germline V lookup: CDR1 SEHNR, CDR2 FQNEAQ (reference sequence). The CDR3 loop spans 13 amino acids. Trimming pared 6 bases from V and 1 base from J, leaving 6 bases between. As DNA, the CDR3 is TGTGCCAGCAGTCCACAGAACACCGGGGAGCTGTTTTTT. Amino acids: CASSPQNTGELFF.